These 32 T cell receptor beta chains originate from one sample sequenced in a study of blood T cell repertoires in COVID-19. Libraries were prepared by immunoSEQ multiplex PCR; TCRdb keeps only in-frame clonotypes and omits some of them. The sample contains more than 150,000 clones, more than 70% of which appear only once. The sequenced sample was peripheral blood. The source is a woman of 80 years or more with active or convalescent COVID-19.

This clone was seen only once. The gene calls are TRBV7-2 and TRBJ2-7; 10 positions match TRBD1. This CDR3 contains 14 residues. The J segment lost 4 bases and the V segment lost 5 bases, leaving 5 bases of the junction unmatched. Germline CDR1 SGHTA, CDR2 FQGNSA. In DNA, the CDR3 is TGTGCCAGCAGCCCATGGACAGGGGGTTACGAGCAGTACTTC. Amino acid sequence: CASSPWTGGYEQYF.

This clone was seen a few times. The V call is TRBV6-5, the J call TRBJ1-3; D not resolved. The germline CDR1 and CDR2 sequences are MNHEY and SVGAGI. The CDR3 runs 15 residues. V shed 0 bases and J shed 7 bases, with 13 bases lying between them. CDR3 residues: CASSYSATRGNTIYF. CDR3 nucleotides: TGTGCCAGCAGTTACTCTGCGACCCGGGGTAACACCATATATTTT.

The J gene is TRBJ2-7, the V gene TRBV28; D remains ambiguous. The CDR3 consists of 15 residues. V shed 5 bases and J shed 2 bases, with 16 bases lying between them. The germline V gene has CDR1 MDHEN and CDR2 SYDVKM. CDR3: CASSPLANPAYEQYF. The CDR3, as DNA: TGTGCCAGCAGTCCGCTCGCGAACCCCGCCTACGAGCAGTACTTC.

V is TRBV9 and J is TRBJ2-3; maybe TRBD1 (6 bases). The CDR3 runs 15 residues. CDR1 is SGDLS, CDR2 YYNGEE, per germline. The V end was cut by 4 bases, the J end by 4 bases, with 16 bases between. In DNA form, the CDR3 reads TGTGCCAGCAGCAGGACAGTCACGGGCGCAGATACGCAGTATTTT. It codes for CASSRTVTGADTQYF.

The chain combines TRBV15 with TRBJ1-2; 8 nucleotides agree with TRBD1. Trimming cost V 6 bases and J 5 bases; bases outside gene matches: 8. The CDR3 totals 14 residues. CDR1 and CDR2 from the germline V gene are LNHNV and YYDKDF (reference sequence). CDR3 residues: CATRAGQGMYGYTF. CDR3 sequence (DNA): TGTGCCACCAGAGCAGGACAGGGAATGTATGGCTACACCTTC.

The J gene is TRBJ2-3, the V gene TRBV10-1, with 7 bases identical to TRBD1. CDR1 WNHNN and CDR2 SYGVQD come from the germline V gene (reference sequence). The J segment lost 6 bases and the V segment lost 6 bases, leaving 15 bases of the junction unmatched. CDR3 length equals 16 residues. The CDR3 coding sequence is TGCGCCAGCAGCCAACTTCGGACAGGTGGTGTTGATACGCAGTATTTT. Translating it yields CASSQLRTGGVDTQYF.

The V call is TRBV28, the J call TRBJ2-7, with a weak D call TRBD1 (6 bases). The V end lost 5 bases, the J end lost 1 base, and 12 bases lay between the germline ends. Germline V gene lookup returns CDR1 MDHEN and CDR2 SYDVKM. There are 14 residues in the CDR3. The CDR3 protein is CASSTSGDSYEQYF. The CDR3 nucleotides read TGTGCCAGCAGTACCTCAGGGGATTCCTACGAGCAGTACTTC.

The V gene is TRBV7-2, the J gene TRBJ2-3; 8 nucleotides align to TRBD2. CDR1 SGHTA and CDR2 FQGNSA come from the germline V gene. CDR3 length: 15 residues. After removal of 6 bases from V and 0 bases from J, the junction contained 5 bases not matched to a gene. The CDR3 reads CASRVAGYSTDTQYF. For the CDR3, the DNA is TGTGCCAGCAGGGTAGCGGGGTATAGCACAGATACGCAGTATTTT.

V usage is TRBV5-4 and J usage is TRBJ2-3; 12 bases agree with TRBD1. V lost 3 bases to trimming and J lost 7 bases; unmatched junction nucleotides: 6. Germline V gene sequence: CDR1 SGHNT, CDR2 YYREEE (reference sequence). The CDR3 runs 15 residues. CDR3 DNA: TGTGCCAGCAGCTCCCGGGACAGGGGGCTGAATACGCAGTATTTT. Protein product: CASSSRDRGLNTQYF.

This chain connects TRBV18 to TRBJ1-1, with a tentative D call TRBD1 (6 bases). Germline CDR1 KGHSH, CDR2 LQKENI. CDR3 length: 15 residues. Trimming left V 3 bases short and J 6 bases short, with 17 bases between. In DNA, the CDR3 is TGTGCCAGCTCACCCCAGAGAGGGGGTTATGCTGAAGCTTTCTTT. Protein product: CASSPQRGGYAEAFF.

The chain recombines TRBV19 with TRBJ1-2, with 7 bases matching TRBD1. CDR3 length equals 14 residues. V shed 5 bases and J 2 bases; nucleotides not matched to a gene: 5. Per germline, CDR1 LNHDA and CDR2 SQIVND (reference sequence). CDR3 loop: CASSSRDSNYGYTF. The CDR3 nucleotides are TGTGCCAGTAGTTCACGGGACAGCAACTATGGCTACACCTTC.

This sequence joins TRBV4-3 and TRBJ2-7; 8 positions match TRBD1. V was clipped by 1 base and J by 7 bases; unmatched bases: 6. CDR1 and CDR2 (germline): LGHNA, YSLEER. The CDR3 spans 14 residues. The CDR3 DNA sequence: TGCGCCAGCAGCCAAGTTTCAGGGGGCGGGGAGCAGTACTTC. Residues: CASSQVSGGGEQYF.

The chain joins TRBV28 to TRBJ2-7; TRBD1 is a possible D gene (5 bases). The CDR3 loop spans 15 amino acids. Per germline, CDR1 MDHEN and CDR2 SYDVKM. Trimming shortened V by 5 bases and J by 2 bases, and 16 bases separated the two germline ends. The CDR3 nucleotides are TGTGCCAGCAGTGAAGTATCTGGACAAGCCTACGAGCAGTACTTC. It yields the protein CASSEVSGQAYEQYF. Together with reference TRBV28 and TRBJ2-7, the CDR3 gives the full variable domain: DVKVTQSSRYLVKRTGEKVFLECVQDMDHENMFWYRQDPGLGLRLIYFSYDVKMKEKGDIPEGYSVSREKKERFSLILESASTNQTSMYLCASSEVSGQAYEQYFGPGTRLTVT.

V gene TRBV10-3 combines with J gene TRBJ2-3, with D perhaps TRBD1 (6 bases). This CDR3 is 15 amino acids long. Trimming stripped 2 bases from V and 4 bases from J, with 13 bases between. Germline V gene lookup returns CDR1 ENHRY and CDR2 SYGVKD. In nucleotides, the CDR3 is TGTGCCATCAGTGAGGGGGGCCAGGCCGCAGATACGCAGTATTTT. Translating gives CAISEGGQAADTQYF.

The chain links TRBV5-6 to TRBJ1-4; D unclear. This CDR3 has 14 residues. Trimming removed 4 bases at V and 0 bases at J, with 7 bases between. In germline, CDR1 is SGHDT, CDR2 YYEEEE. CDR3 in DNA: TGTGCCAGCAGCCTGGCTCCAACTAATGAAAAACTGTTTTTT. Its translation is CASSLAPTNEKLFF.

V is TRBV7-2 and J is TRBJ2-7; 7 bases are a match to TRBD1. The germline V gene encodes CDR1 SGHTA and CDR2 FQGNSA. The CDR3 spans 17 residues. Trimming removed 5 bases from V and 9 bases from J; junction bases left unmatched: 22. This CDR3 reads CASSQGPTQGRIFGQYF. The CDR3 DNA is TGTGCCAGCAGCCAAGGCCCCACACAGGGGCGGATTTTTGGGCAGTACTTC.

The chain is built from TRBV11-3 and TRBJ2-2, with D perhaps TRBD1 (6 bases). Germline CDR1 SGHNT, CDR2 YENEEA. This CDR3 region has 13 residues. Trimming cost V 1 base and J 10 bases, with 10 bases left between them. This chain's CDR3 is CASSLVGAEELFF. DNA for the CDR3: TGTGCCAGCAGCTTAGTGGGGGCCGAGGAGCTGTTTTTT. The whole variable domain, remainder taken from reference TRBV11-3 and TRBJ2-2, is EAGVVQSPRYKIIEKKQPVAFWCNPISGHNTLYWYLQNLGQGPELLIRYENEEAVDDSQLPKDRFSAERLKGVDSTLKIQPAELGDSAVYLCASSLVGAEELFFGEGSRLTVL.

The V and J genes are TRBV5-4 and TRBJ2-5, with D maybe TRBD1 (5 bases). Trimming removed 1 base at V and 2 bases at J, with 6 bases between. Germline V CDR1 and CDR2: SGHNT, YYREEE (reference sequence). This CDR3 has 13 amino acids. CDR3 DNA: TGTGCCAGCAGCTTGCAGGGACAAGAGACCCAGTACTTC. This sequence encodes CASSLQGQETQYF.

The CDR3 sequence: CASSLGDRGFQPQHF. The DNA of the CDR3 is TGTGCCAGCAGTTTAGGGGACAGGGGGTTTCAGCCCCAGCATTTT. The rearrangement links TRBV28 to TRBJ1-5, with TRBD1 matching over 11 bases. V lost 2 bases to trimming and J lost 6 bases; unmatched junction nucleotides: 3. Germline CDR1 and CDR2: MDHEN and SYDVKM. There are 15 residues in the CDR3.

CDR3 nucleotides: TGTGCCAGCAGCCCTAAGACTAGCGGGGGGTATAGGCAGTACTTC. It translates to CASSPKTSGGYRQYF. The chain combines TRBV7-2 with TRBJ2-7, with TRBD2 matching over 13 bases. The CDR3 is made up of 15 amino acids. The junction had 10 bases not matched to a gene; V was cut back by 5 bases and J by 9 bases. Germline V gene sequence: CDR1 SGHTA, CDR2 FQGNSA.

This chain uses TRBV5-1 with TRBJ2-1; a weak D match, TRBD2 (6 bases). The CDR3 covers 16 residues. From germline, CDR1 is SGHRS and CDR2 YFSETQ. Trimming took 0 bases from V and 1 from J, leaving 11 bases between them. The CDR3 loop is CASSLGGTDSYNEQFF. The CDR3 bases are TGCGCCAGCAGCTTGGGTGGGACTGATTCCTACAATGAGCAGTTCTTC.

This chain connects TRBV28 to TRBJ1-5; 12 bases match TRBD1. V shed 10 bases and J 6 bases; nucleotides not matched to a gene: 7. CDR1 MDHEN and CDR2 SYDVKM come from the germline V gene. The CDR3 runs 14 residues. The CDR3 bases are TGTGCCACCTCGGGACAGGGGGCCGTTCAGCCCCAGCATTTT. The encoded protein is CATSGQGAVQPQHF.

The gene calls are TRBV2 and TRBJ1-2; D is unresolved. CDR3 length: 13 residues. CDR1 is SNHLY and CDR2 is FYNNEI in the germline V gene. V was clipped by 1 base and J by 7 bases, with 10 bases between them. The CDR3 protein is CASSEESGSGYTF. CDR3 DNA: TGTGCCAGCAGTGAAGAGTCTGGGAGTGGCTACACCTTC.

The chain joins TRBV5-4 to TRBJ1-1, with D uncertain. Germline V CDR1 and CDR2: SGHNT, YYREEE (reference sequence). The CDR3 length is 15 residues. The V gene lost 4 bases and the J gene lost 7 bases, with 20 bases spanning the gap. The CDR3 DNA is TGTGCCAGCAGCGCAGTGCACGGAGGTGATGTTGAAGCTTTCTTT. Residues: CASSAVHGGDVEAFF.

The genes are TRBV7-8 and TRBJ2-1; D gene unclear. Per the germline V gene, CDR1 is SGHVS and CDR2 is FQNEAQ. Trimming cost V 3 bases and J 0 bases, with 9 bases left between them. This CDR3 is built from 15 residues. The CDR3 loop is CASSFSSSSYNEQFF. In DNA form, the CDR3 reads TGTGCCAGCAGCTTCTCGTCGAGCTCCTACAATGAGCAGTTCTTC.

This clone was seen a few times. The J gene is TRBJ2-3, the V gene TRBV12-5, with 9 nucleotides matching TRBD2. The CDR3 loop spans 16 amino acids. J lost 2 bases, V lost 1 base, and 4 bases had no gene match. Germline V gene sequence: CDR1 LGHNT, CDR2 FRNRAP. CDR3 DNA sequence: TGTGCTAGTGGTTTGGCCGCGGGGGGGGTCACAGATACGCAGTATTTT. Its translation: CASGLAAGGVTDTQYF.

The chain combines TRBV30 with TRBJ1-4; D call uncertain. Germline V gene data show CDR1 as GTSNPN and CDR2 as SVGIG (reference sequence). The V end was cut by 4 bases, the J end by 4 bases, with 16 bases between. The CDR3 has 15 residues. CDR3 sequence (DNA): TGTGCCTGGAAATTTAGGCAGGCAGTTAATGAAAAACTGTTTTTT. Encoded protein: CAWKFRQAVNEKLFF.

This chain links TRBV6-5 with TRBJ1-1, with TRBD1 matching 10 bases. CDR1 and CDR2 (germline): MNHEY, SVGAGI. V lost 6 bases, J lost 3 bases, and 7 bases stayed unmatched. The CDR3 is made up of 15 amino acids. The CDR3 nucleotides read TGTGCCAGCAGAAGACAGGGGGCGAGGCACACTGAAGCTTTCTTT. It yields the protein CASRRQGARHTEAFF.

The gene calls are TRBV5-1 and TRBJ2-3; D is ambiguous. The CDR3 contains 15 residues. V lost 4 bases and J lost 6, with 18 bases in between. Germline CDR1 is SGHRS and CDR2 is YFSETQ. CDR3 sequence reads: CASSLAVPSFDTQYF. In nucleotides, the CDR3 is TGCGCCAGCAGCCTGGCGGTCCCATCCTTCGATACGCAGTATTTT.

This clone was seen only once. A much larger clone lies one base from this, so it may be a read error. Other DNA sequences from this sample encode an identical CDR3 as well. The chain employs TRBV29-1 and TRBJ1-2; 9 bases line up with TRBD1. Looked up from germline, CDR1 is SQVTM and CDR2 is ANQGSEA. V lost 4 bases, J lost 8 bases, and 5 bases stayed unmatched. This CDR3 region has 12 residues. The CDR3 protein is CSVVGQGRGYTF. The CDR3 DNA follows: TGCAGCGTTGTGGGACAGGGTAGAGGCTACACCTTC. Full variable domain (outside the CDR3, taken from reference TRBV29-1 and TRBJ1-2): SAVISQKPSRDICQRGTSLTIQCQVDSQVTMMFWYRQQPGQSLTLIATANQGSEATYESGFVIDKFPISRPNLTFSTLTVSNMSPEDSSIYLCSVVGQGRGYTFGSGTRLTVV.

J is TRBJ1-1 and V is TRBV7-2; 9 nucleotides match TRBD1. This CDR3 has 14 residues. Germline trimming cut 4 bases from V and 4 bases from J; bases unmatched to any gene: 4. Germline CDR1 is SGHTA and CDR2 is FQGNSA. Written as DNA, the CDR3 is TGTGCCAGCAGCTCTTACAGGGGGCTCACTGAAGCTTTCTTT. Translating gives CASSSYRGLTEAFF. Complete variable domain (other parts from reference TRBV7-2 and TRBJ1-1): GAGVSQSPSNKVTEKGKDVELRCDPISGHTALYWYRQSLGQGLEFLIYFQGNSAPDKSGLPSDRFSAERTGGSVSTLTIQRTQQEDSAVYLCASSSYRGLTEAFFGQGTRLTVV.

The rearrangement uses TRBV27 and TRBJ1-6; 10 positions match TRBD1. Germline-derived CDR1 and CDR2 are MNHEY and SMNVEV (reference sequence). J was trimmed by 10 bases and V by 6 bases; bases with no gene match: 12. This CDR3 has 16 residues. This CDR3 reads CASRPDRGRGRSPLHF. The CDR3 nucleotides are TGTGCCAGCAGACCCGACAGGGGGCGGGGGCGCTCACCCCTCCACTTT.